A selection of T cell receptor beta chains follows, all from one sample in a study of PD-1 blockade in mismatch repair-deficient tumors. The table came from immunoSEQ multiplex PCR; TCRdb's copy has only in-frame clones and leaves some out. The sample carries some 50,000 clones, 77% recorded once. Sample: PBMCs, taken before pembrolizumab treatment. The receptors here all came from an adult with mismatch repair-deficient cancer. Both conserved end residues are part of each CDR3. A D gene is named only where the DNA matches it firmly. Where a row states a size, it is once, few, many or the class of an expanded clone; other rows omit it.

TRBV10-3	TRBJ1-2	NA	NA	TGTGCCATCAGCCCCAGGAACCTCCCTGAGAATGGCTACACCTTC	CAISPRNLPENGYTF
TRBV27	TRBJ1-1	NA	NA	TGTGCCAGCAGTTTAATCGGGGGGAACACTGAAGCTTTCTTT	CASSLIGGNTEAFF
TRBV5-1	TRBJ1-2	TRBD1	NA	TGCGCCAGCAGCTTTTACCAGACAGGGGGCTCAGATGGCTACACCTTC	CASSFYQTGGSDGYTF
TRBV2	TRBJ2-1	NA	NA	TGTGCCAGCAGCGGACTCTTCAATGAGCAGTTCTTC	CASSGLFNEQFF
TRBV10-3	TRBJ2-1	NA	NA	TGTGCCATCAGTGAGGCTTTTAGCGGATCCTACAATGAGCAGTTCTTC	CAISEAFSGSYNEQFF
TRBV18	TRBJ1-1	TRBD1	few	TGTGCCAGCTCAGTGGACAGGGAGGCCACTGAAGCTTTCTTT	CASSVDREATEAFF
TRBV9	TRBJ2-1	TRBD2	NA	TGTGCCAGCAGCGTGGCCCCCTGGCAAGCGGGAGAGAACGAGGATGAGCAGTTCTTC	CASSVAPWQAGENEDEQFF
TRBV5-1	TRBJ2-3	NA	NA	TGCGCCAGCAGCTTGGTTGGGGATTCCACAGATACGCAGTATTTT	CASSLVGDSTDTQYF
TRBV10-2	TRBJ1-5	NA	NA	TGCGCCAGCAGTTCCAGTAATAGCAATCAGCCCCAGCATTTT	CASSSSNSNQPQHF
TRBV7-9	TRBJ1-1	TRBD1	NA	TGTGCCAGCAGCTTACCTAGGACAGGGGCTGAAGCTTTCTTT	CASSLPRTGAEAFF
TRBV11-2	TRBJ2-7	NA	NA	TGTGCCAGCAACCCCGCTCGGGCAGGCTCCTACGAGCAGTACTTC	CASNPARAGSYEQYF
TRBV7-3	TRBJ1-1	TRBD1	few	TGTGCCAGCAGCTCAGGGACAGGAAGAGCTTTCTTT	CASSSGTGRAFF
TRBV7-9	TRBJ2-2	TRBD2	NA	TGTGCCAGCAGCATTTCCGGGGGACTAGCGGTGAAGAACACCGGGGAGCTGTTTTTT	CASSISGGLAVKNTGELFF
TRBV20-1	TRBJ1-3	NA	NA	TGCAGTGCTAGAGCTGGAAACACCATATATTTT	CSARAGNTIYF
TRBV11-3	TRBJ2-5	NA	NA	TGTGCCAGCAGCCCTGACAGGGGAGCAGCGGGAGTCGCGGAGACCCAGTACTTC	CASSPDRGAAGVAETQYF
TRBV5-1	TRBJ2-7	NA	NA	TGCGCCAGCAGCTTGACCGGGGGCAGCGCAAACTACGAGCAGTACTTC	CASSLTGGSANYEQYF
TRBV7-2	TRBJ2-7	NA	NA	TGTGCCAGCAGCTTAGGGTTCAGATACGAGCAGTACTTC	CASSLGFRYEQYF
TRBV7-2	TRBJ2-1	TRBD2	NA	TGTGCCAGCAGCTTTAGCGGGAGCGGCTACAATGAGCAGTTCTTC	CASSFSGSGYNEQFF
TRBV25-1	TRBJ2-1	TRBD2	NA	TGTGCCAGCAGTGAACGCGGGAGCACTTACAATGAGCAGTTCTTC	CASSERGSTYNEQFF
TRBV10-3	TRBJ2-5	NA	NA	TGTGCCATCCGACAAGACCAAGAGACCCAGTACTTC	CAIRQDQETQYF
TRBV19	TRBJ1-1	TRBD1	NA	TGTGCCAGTAGTAATCAGGGGGTGAAGTCTGAAGCTTTCTTT	CASSNQGVKSEAFF
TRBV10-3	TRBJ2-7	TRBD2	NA	TGTGCCGTCCAACCGGGACTAGCAGGCGAGCAGTACTTC	CAVQPGLAGEQYF
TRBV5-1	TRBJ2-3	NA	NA	TGCGCCAGCAGCTTGGTGTGGGACGGCACAGATACGCAGTATTTT	CASSLVWDGTDTQYF
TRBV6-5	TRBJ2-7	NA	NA	TGTGCCAGCGAGGCAGGGGTCGGCGAGCAGTACTTC	CASEAGVGEQYF
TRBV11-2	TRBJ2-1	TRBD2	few	TGTGCCAGCAAATTAGCGGGGGATCACAATGAGCAGTTCTTC	CASKLAGDHNEQFF
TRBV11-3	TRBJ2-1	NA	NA	TGTGCCAGCAGCCGTTTTAGGACAAATCCCTACAATGAGCAGTTCTTC	CASSRFRTNPYNEQFF
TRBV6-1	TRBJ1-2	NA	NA	TGTGCCAGCAGTGAAGCGGTAACAGGGCACTATGGCTACACCTTC	CASSEAVTGHYGYTF
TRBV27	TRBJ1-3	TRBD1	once	TGTGCCAGCAGAGCGACAGGGGAAGGGCGGGGAAACACCATATATTTT	CASRATGEGRGNTIYF